This T cell receptor (beta chain) was captured by sequencing in a study of PD-L1 blockade in urothelial cancer. Background on the study: Males with urothelial cancer arising in the bladder constituted about nine tenths of the roughly 30 patients. Samples of blood were analyzed 3 weeks (second dose) and 6 weeks after treatment start.

Here immunoSEQ multiplex PCR was the method, and the copy in TCRdb shows in-frame clones only, minus some. The sample holds around 100,000 clones, 87% seen once. The time point denotes: pretreatment peripheral blood. Sample numbers ranged from 1 to 8 per patient, encompassing pretreatment and on-treatment collections. V was pared by 1 base and J by 5 bases, with 20 bases between. The CDR3 runs 17 residues. The germline CDR1 and CDR2 sequences are WNHNN and SYGVQD (reference sequence). This chain connects TRBV10-1 to TRBJ1-2; TRBD1 is a possible D gene (6 bases). The receptor was isolated from a man aged 55 to 69 with urothelial cancer. This specimen consisted of PBMCs, obtained around atezolizumab (anti-PD-L1) treatment. The CDR3, as DNA: TGCGCCAGCAGTGAGTATACTAGGGGGTATAGGTCGTATGGCTACACCTTC. Translated: CASSEYTRGYRSYGYTF.